These 21 T cell receptor beta chains originate from one sample sequenced in a study of shared clonotypes between healthy human individuals. Method: immunoSEQ multiplex PCR; TCRdb's copy keeps in-frame clones and lacks some. The sample consists of 500,000 to 550,000 clones, around 96% of them appearing once. Sequenced material: naive CD4+ T cells sorted from blood. The subset: CD45RA+ positively selected. The source of these receptors is a woman aged 30 to 39 in good health.

In its sample, this clone was seen once. The V gene is TRBV7-9, the J gene TRBJ2-7; 13 nucleotides match TRBD2. Germline CDR1 SEHNR, CDR2 FQNEAQ (reference sequence). This CDR3 comprises 15 residues. The V gene end was trimmed by 2 bases and the J gene end by 5 bases; junction bases not matched to a gene: 3. CDR3 amino acids: CASSLILAGGDEQYF. The DNA of the CDR3 is TGTGCCAGCAGCTTAATACTAGCGGGAGGGGACGAGCAGTACTTC.

The V gene is TRBV18, the J gene TRBJ1-2; possibly TRBD1 for D (6 bases). The CDR3 sequence is 16 residues long. Germline loops: CDR1 KGHSH, CDR2 LQKENI. The V gene lost 4 bases and the J gene lost 1 base, with 16 bases spanning the gap. The CDR3 is CASSRATDSVNYGYTF. CDR3 bases: TGTGCCAGCTCACGCGCCACGGACAGCGTTAACTATGGCTACACCTTC.

The chain has TRBV9 and TRBJ2-1; D remains ambiguous. The V and J ends lost 6 bases and 5 bases respectively, with 0 bases between them. This CDR3 spans 9 amino acids. CDR1 is SGDLS and CDR2 is YYNGEE in the germline V gene. The CDR3 is CASNNEQFF. The CDR3 region has the DNA TGTGCCAGCAACAATGAGCAGTTCTTC.

V is TRBV18 and J is TRBJ1-5; D not certain. The V end lost 1 base, the J end lost 3 bases, and 7 bases lay between the germline ends. Germline V gives CDR1 KGHSH, CDR2 LQKENI. This CDR3 is built from 14 residues. The CDR3 loop is CASSPQGDNQPQHF. The CDR3 nucleotides read TGTGCCAGCTCACCACAGGGTGACAATCAGCCCCAGCATTTT.

The CDR3 bases are TGTGCCAGCAGTTTATCGGGGACCCCGGTGGGCAATCAGCCCCAGCATTTT. Its protein is CASSLSGTPVGNQPQHF. The V gene is TRBV27, the J gene TRBJ1-5; possibly TRBD1 for D (5 bases). The V gene's germline CDR1 is MNHEY and CDR2 SMNVEV (reference sequence). This CDR3 region has 17 residues. The V gene lost 0 bases and the J gene lost 2 bases, with 14 bases spanning the gap.

On this clone itself: At one of its ends the junction is not consistent with the germline gene, which may arise from a read error. V is TRBV30 and J is TRBJ2-5, with 9 bases that match TRBD1. The J call may be in error: the DNA end matches TRBJ2-7 better. Germline V gene sequence: CDR1 GTSNPN, CDR2 SVGIG (reference sequence). CDR3 length: 15 residues. The CDR3 is CAWSVGTGFSNEQYF. In DNA form, the CDR3 reads TGTGCCTGGAGTGTTGGGACAGGGTTCTCCAACGAGCAGTACTTC.

V is TRBV19 and J is TRBJ1-4; TRBD1 is a possible D gene (5 bases). The CDR3 is made up of 16 amino acids. Per germline, CDR1 LNHDA and CDR2 SQIVND (reference sequence). Trimming pared 9 bases from V and 0 bases from J, leaving 17 bases between. The CDR3 here is CASHQEGSSTNEKLFF. The CDR3 DNA is TGTGCCAGCCACCAAGAGGGGAGTTCAACTAATGAAAAACTGTTTTTT.

V is TRBV15 and J is TRBJ1-4; D might be TRBD1 (6 bases). There are 15 residues in the CDR3. V was clipped by 3 bases and J by 6 bases, with 14 bases between them. The germline gives CDR1 LNHNV, CDR2 YYDKDF (reference sequence). The CDR3 sequence: CATSSRQATYEKLFF. DNA of the CDR3: TGTGCCACCAGCAGCAGACAGGCGACTTATGAAAAACTGTTTTTT.

The chain couples TRBV27 to TRBJ1-2, with TRBD1 matching over 7 bases. V lost 1 base to trimming and J lost 4 bases; unmatched junction nucleotides: 9. The CDR3 is 16 amino acids. Germline CDR1 reads MNHEY; CDR2 reads SMNVEV (reference sequence). The CDR3 spells CASSLFGGGGRYGYTF. The DNA of the CDR3 is TGTGCCAGCAGTTTATTCGGAGGGGGCGGTCGCTATGGCTACACCTTC.

The gene calls are TRBV14 and TRBJ1-2, with a possible D match to TRBD1 (6 bases). The CDR3 runs 15 residues. CDR1 is SGHDN and CDR2 is FVKESK in the germline V gene. V was trimmed by 1 base and J by 7 bases, leaving 16 bases between them. CDR3 DNA: TGTGCCAGCAGCCAAGGCCCGGGGGGCGCGGGTGGCTACACCTTC. Its protein product is CASSQGPGGAGGYTF.

The DNA of the CDR3 is TGCGCCAGCAGCCAAGCAGTGGGTCGTCCTAGCACAGATACGCAGTATTTT. This sequence encodes CASSQAVGRPSTDTQYF. V gene TRBV4-1 combines with J gene TRBJ2-3, with D uncertain. Trimming stripped 1 base from V and 0 bases from J, with 14 bases between. The CDR3 runs 17 residues. The germline V gene has CDR1 MGHRA and CDR2 YSYEKL.

This chain connects TRBV28 to TRBJ2-1; D might be TRBD1 or TRBD2, each matching 6 bases. CDR1 and CDR2 from the germline V gene are MDHEN and SYDVKM. This CDR3 is built from 19 residues. Trimming removed 5 bases at V and 6 bases at J, with 29 bases between. In nucleotides, the CDR3 is TGTGCCAGCAGTCCAGGAGGGGGGTGGGGGACTCCTGCCCCCAATGAGCAGTTCTTC. Translated: CASSPGGGWGTPAPNEQFF.

This clone was counted a single time. V gene TRBV29-1 combines with J gene TRBJ2-1; D ambiguous. V shed 3 bases and J shed 2 bases, with 2 bases lying between them. Germline CDR1 reads SQVTM; CDR2 reads ANQGSEA. This CDR3 contains 11 residues. The CDR3 protein is CSVDTYNEQFF. Here the CDR3 DNA reads TGCAGCGTTGATACCTACAATGAGCAGTTCTTC.

The V and J genes are TRBV2 and TRBJ1-1, with TRBD1 identical over 9 bases. CDR3 size: 19 residues. CDR1 is SNHLY, CDR2 FYNNEI, per germline. The V gene end was trimmed by 5 bases and the J gene end by 3 bases; junction bases not matched to a gene: 19. CDR3: CASSYITPGTGPSDTEAFF. The CDR3 nucleotides read TGTGCCAGCAGTTACATTACACCCGGGACAGGGCCGTCCGACACTGAAGCTTTCTTT.

Comment on this clone: Other DNA sequences in the same sample also yield this CDR3. The chain employs TRBV28 and TRBJ1-5, with a possible D match to TRBD1 (5 bases). The CDR3 has 12 residues. Deletions cut 4 bases from V and 4 bases from J, with 5 bases between. Germline V gene data show CDR1 as MDHEN and CDR2 as SYDVKM. CDR3 sequence: CASSYRNQPQHF. In DNA, the CDR3 is TGTGCCAGCAGTTACAGGAATCAGCCCCAGCATTTT.

The chain is built from TRBV18 and TRBJ2-7; the D call may be TRBD1 or TRBD2 (6 bases each). Germline V gives CDR1 KGHSH, CDR2 LQKENI. This CDR3 comprises 13 residues. The V end was cut by 2 bases, the J end by 3 bases, with 8 bases between. The CDR3 nucleotides are TGTGCCAGCTCACCAAGGGGGGACTACGAGCAGTACTTC. It translates to CASSPRGDYEQYF.

The chain links TRBV2 to TRBJ2-1, with TRBD1 matching 9 bases. There are 17 residues in the CDR3. V was clipped by 8 bases and J by 2 bases; unmatched bases: 13. CDR1 is SNHLY and CDR2 is FYNNEI in the germline V gene. The DNA of the CDR3 is TGTGCCAGCGGAAGAGGCCTCGGACAGGGGACCTACAATGAGCAGTTCTTC. It specifies CASGRGLGQGTYNEQFF.

The V and J genes are TRBV6-1 and TRBJ2-3; the match to TRBD2 covers 7 bases. The CDR3 runs 14 residues. Germline-derived CDR1 and CDR2 are MNHNS and SASEGT. V was clipped by 4 bases and J by 0 bases; unmatched bases: 1. The CDR3 here is CASSASGSTDTQYF. CDR3 sequence (DNA): TGTGCCAGCAGTGCTAGCGGAAGCACAGATACGCAGTATTTT.

V and J are TRBV5-1 and TRBJ2-7, with D possibly matching TRBD1 (5 bases). Trimming pared 4 bases from V and 3 bases from J, leaving 14 bases between. This CDR3 contains 14 residues. Germline V gene sequence: CDR1 SGHRS, CDR2 YFSETQ. CDR3 region: CASSPRRTYYEQYF. DNA of the CDR3: TGCGCCAGCAGCCCTCGCCGGACATACTACGAGCAGTACTTC.

The genes are TRBV6-5 and TRBJ2-7; either TRBD1 or TRBD2 may supply D (5 bases each). Trimming shortened V by 3 bases and J by 5 bases, and 11 bases separated the two germline ends. The V gene's germline CDR1 is MNHEY and CDR2 SVGAGI. CDR3 size: 13 residues. This CDR3 is CASSYEGRDEQYF. The CDR3 DNA reads as TGTGCCAGCAGTTATGAGGGGCGGGACGAGCAGTACTTC.

The V call is TRBV6-5, the J call TRBJ2-1; no clear D. The germline V gene has CDR1 MNHEY and CDR2 SVGAGI. V was trimmed by 2 bases and J by 4 bases, leaving 9 bases between them. This CDR3 region has 14 residues. The CDR3 loop reads CASSYGYGYNEQFF. CDR3 DNA: TGTGCCAGCAGTTACGGCTATGGGTACAATGAGCAGTTCTTC.